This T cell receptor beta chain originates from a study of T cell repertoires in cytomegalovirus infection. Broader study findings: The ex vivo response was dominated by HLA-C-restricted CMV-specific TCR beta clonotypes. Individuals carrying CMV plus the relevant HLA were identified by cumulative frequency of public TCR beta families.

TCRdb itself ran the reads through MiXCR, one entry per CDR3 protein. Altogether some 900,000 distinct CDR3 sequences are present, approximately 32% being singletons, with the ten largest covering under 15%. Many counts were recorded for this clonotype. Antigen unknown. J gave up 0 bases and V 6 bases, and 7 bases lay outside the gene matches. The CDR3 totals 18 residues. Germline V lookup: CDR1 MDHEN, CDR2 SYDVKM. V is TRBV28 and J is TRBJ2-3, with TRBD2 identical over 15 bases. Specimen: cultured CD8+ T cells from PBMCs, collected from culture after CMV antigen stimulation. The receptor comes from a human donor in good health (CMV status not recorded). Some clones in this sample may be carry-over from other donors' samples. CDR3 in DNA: TGTGCCAGCAGCCCGGGACTAGCGGGGGGAACTAGCACAGATACGCAGTATTTT. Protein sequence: CASSPGLAGGTSTDTQYF.